The 8 T cell receptor beta chains listed next were all sequenced from one sample in a study of T-cell reconstitution after alpha-beta-depleted transplantation in children. No cognate antigen is known for these TCRs. General study results and limits: T-cell counts and diversity at one year post-transplant came mainly from newly produced T cells.

Unique molecular identifiers were incorporated into the prepared TCRbeta library. Via MiXCR, TCRdb re-called the PCR reads, giving one row per CDR3 protein. The profile covers a few hundred thousand distinct CDR3 sequences, with about 7.3% appearing a single time and around 9.8% taken by the ten largest. The specimen was peripheral blood, collected 360 days after TCRalphabeta/CD19-depleted stem cell transplant. The receptor set was obtained from a female patient aged 2-10 years who had a stem cell transplant for Fanconi anemia, so the T cells may come from the graft donor.

This clonotype was observed at least ten times. This rearrangement joins TRBV6-5 to TRBJ1-1; possibly TRBD1 for D (5 bases). Germline V gives CDR1 MNHEY, CDR2 SVGAGI. V was trimmed by 5 bases and J by 2 bases, leaving 15 bases between them. The length of the CDR3 is 15 residues. CDR3 sequence reads: CASSPLGDPNTEAFF. The CDR3 DNA reads TGTGCCAGCAGTCCCTTGGGGGACCCAAACACTGAAGCTTTCTTT.

This chain uses TRBV5-4 with TRBJ2-1; 8 bases map to TRBD1. J was trimmed by 0 bases and V by 4 bases; bases with no gene match: 6. Germline V gene sequence: CDR1 SGHNT, CDR2 YYREEE (reference sequence). CDR3 length: 16 residues. CDR3 residues: CASSGKGQASYNEQFF. DNA of the CDR3: TGTGCCAGCAGCGGAAAGGGACAGGCCTCCTACAATGAGCAGTTCTTC.

The table lists this clonotype with a few counts. The rearrangement joins TRBV11-3 to TRBJ2-7; D possibly matches TRBD1 or TRBD2 (5 bases each). V was clipped by 5 bases and J by 7 bases, with 15 bases between them. Germline V gives CDR1 SGHNT, CDR2 YENEEA. This CDR3 region has 13 residues. The CDR3 reads CASSAAEGREQYF. The CDR3 DNA reads TGTGCCAGCAGCGCAGCCGAGGGACGAGAGCAGTACTTC.

This clonotype was recorded many times. V and J are TRBV28 and TRBJ2-1, with 11 bases that match TRBD1. Germline CDR1 MDHEN, CDR2 SYDVKM. CDR3 length: 11 amino acids. V gave up 5 bases and J gave up 15 bases; unmatched junction bases: 3. CDR3 bases: TGTGCCAGCAGTAGGACAGGGGGCCGGTTCTTC. Protein sequence: CASSRTGGRFF. The full variable domain, with the rest looked up from reference TRBV28 and TRBJ2-1, is DVKVTQSSRYLVKRTGEKVFLECVQDMDHENMFWYRQDPGLGLRLIYFSYDVKMKEKGDIPEGYSVSREKKERFSLILESASTNQTSMYLCASSRTGGRFFGPGTRLTVL.

CDR3 sequence: CASSLGLRAGWVETQYF. In DNA, the CDR3 is TGTGCCAGCAGCTTAGGGTTGCGAGCGGGATGGGTGGAGACCCAGTACTTC. The chain combines TRBV7-2 with TRBJ2-5; 7 bases line up with TRBD2. Losses at the gene ends were 1 base for V and 5 bases for J; bases not matched to a gene: 13. CDR3 size: 17 residues. Germline loops: CDR1 SGHTA, CDR2 FQGNSA.

Many counts were recorded for this clonotype. The chain recombines TRBV5-6 with TRBJ2-1; 9 nucleotides match TRBD2. Germline CDR1 and CDR2: SGHDT and YYEEEE. The V and J ends lost 4 bases and 5 bases, in that order; junction bases with no gene match: 7. The CDR3 loop spans 15 amino acids. The CDR3 loop is CASSRGTSLNNEQFF. The CDR3 DNA reads as TGTGCCAGCAGCCGTGGGACTAGCCTCAACAATGAGCAGTTCTTC.

This clonotype appeared a few times. The chain uses TRBV7-3 and TRBJ2-5; D unresolved. Germline lookup yields CDR1 SGHTA and CDR2 FQGTGA. The CDR3 spans 13 residues. V lost 0 bases and J 5 bases, leaving 7 bases between the germline ends. CDR3 sequence: CASSLTRLETQYF. The CDR3 DNA reads as TGTGCCAGCAGCTTAACGAGGCTGGAGACCCAGTACTTC.

This clonotype was detected ten times or more. The chain couples TRBV28 to TRBJ2-5; 8 bases fit TRBD2. Unmatched junction bases numbered 4, after V lost 3 bases and J lost 4 bases. This CDR3 has 14 amino acids. From germline, CDR1 is MDHEN and CDR2 SYDVKM. CDR3 in amino acids: CASSFPGGLETQYF. The CDR3 DNA is TGTGCCAGCAGTTTCCCGGGGGGGCTAGAGACCCAGTACTTC.